Detailed here is one T cell receptor beta chain. Some clones are missing from TCRdb's copy, which holds only in-frame ones; the method was immunoSEQ multiplex PCR. Here the sample spans tens of thousands of clones, approximately 78% being singletons. The record originates from a study of OX40 agonist ivuxolimab in advanced cancers. The CDR3 extends over 15 amino acids. The V gene's germline CDR1 is SGHRS and CDR2 YFSETQ. The V and J ends lost 3 bases and 1 base respectively, with 13 bases between them. The starting material was CD4+ or CD8+ T cells sorted from blood, obtained in a trial of the OX40 agonist ivuxolimab. This receptor was obtained from an adult with an advanced solid tumor such as melanoma, head and neck, liver or kidney cancer. This chain joins TRBV5-1 and TRBJ1-1, with a weak D call TRBD1 (5 bases). CDR3 coding DNA: TGCGCCAGCAGCTCTTACAGGCCCGGGAACACTGAAGCTTTCTTT. It translates to CASSSYRPGNTEAFF.